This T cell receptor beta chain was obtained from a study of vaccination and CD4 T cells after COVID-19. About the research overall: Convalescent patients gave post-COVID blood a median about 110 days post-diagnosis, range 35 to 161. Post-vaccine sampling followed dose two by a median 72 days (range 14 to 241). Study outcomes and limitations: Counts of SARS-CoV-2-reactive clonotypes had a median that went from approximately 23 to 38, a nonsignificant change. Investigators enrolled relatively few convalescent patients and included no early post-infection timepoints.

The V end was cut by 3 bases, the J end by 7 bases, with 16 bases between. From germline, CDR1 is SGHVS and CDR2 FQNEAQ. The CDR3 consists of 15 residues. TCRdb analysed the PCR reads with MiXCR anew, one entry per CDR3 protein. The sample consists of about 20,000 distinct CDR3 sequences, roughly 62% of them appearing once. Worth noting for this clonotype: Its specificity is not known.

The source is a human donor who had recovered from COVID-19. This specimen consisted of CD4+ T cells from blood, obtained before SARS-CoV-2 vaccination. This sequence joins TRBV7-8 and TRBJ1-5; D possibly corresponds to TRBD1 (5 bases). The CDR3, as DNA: TGTGCCAGCAGCTTGGGGACGGCCACTTTACAGCCCCAGCATTTT. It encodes CASSLGTATLQPQHF. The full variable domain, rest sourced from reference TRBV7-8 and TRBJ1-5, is GAGVSQSPRYKVAKRGQDVALRCDPISGHVSLFWYQQALGQGPEFLTYFQNEAQLDKSGLPSDRFFAERPEGSVSTLKIQRTQQEDSAVYLCASSLGTATLQPQHFGDGTRLSIL.